One sample yielded the 24 T cell receptor beta chains listed below, sequenced in a study of PD-1 blockade in classical Hodgkin lymphoma. As for time point: cycle 4 day 1 (C4D1), after 5 to 7 weeks of nivolumab. Every patient had relapsed following autologous stem cell transplantation, and cohorts differed in brentuximab vedotin exposure. Produced via immunoSEQ multiplex PCR; TCRdb's table is partial and in-frame only. The sample includes roughly 25,000 clones, around 68% of them seen just once. This specimen consisted of peripheral blood mononuclear cells (PBMCs), obtained before the fourth cycle of nivolumab. These receptors all come from a human donor with classical Hodgkin lymphoma.

This rearrangement joins TRBV5-1 to TRBJ1-2, with TRBD1 matching over 8 bases. CDR1 is SGHRS, CDR2 YFSETQ, per germline. Trimming cost V 4 bases and J 7 bases; bases outside gene matches: 9. This CDR3 is built from 14 residues. The CDR3 region is CASSGSGTGGGYTF. Written as DNA, the CDR3 is TGCGCCAGCAGCGGGTCCGGGACAGGAGGTGGCTACACCTTC.

The chain couples TRBV6-5 to TRBJ1-4; D gene unclear. CDR1 and CDR2 from the germline V gene are MNHEY and SVGAGI. Trimming removed 8 bases at V and 15 bases at J, with 19 bases between. The CDR3 is 12 amino acids. This chain's CDR3 is CASGGPAGEVFF. CDR3 sequence (DNA): TGTGCCAGCGGAGGCCCTGCGGGAGAGGTGTTTTTT.

The chain couples TRBV5-1 to TRBJ2-4, with a tentative D call TRBD2 (5 bases). CDR3 length: 13 amino acids. Trimming took off 2 bases at V and 8 bases at J, with 11 bases between the two ends. From germline, CDR1 is SGHRS and CDR2 YFSETQ. The CDR3 loop reads CASSFREGDIQYF. CDR3 DNA: TGCGCCAGCAGCTTCCGTGAGGGAGACATTCAGTACTTC.

This chain joins TRBV6-5 and TRBJ2-5, with D maybe TRBD1 (5 bases). Germline V gene sequence: CDR1 MNHEY, CDR2 SVGAGI. The CDR3 sequence is 13 residues long. Trimming pared 6 bases from V and 5 bases from J, leaving 13 bases between. For the CDR3, the DNA is TGTGCCAGCAGATTCCAGGGTACGGAGACCCAGTACTTC. It translates to CASRFQGTETQYF.

This rearrangement joins TRBV2 to TRBJ1-5, with D maybe TRBD1 (6 bases). The CDR3 loop spans 15 amino acids. From germline, CDR1 is SNHLY and CDR2 FYNNEI. V lost 4 bases and J lost 0, with 10 bases in between. The CDR3 bases are TGTGCCAGCAGTGGAGGGGGGGTTAGCAATCAGCCCCAGCATTTT. Residues: CASSGGGVSNQPQHF.

The chain links TRBV6-5 to TRBJ1-5; maybe TRBD1 (6 bases). This CDR3 comprises 15 residues. Per the germline V gene, CDR1 is MNHEY and CDR2 is SVGAGI. The ends were cut back, 0 bases at V and 3 bases at J, with 9 bases in the middle. The chain's CDR3 is CASSYSLGANQPQHF. The CDR3 DNA is TGTGCCAGCAGTTACTCGCTGGGGGCCAATCAGCCCCAGCATTTT.

The genes are TRBV18 and TRBJ1-1; TRBD1 matches 8 bases. J was trimmed by 3 bases and V by 4 bases; bases with no gene match: 4. The CDR3 runs 14 residues. Germline V gives CDR1 KGHSH, CDR2 LQKENI. The CDR3 protein is CASSQGQDYTEAFF. The CDR3 DNA follows: TGTGCCAGCTCACAGGGACAGGATTACACTGAAGCTTTCTTT.

This chain connects TRBV4-2 to TRBJ2-3; 14 bases map to TRBD2. CDR3 length: 16 residues. The junction had 3 bases not matched to a gene; V was cut back by 5 bases and J by 2 bases. Germline loops: CDR1 LGHNA, CDR2 YNFKEQ. CDR3 in amino acids: CASSRGLAGATDTQYF. The CDR3 DNA follows: TGTGCCAGCAGCAGGGGACTAGCGGGGGCCACAGATACGCAGTATTTT.

The CDR3 DNA follows: TGTGCCATTGGACAATGGGAAGAGACCCAGTACTTC. Its translation is CAIGQWEETQYF. The chain couples TRBV10-3 to TRBJ2-5; weak D call: TRBD1 (5 bases). The CDR3 totals 12 residues. Germline V gene data show CDR1 as ENHRY and CDR2 as SYGVKD. V shed 9 bases and J shed 3 bases, with 11 bases lying between them.

This sequence joins TRBV9 and TRBJ2-2, with D possibly being TRBD2 (6 bases). The CDR3 totals 14 residues. Germline CDR1 SGDLS, CDR2 YYNGEE. Trimming took 3 bases from V and 6 from J, leaving 12 bases between them. As DNA, the CDR3 is TGTGCCAGCAGCGCGGAGACTAGAGCCGGGGAGCTGTTTTTT. It encodes CASSAETRAGELFF.

This chain uses TRBV28 with TRBJ1-2, with TRBD1 matching 9 bases. Germline V gene data show CDR1 as MDHEN and CDR2 as SYDVKM. The CDR3 consists of 16 residues. The trim removed 3 bases at V and 4 bases at J, leaving 9 bases unmatched. The CDR3: CASSFDGTGNIYGYTF. The CDR3 DNA follows: TGTGCCAGCAGTTTTGATGGGACAGGGAACATCTATGGCTACACCTTC.

As to this clone: The junction departs from the called germline gene at one end, perhaps through a read error. This chain links TRBV5-8 with TRBJ1-4; no firm D call. The CDR3 is 13 amino acids. Germline V CDR1 and CDR2: SGHTS, YDEGEE. The CDR3 region is CASSLVGRVRSDF. Here the CDR3 DNA reads TGTGCCAGCAGCTTGGTAGGGCGGGTCAGGTCGGATTTT.

This chain uses TRBV4-1 with TRBJ1-1, with D maybe TRBD1 (5 bases). The CDR3 covers 19 residues. V lost 0 bases and J lost 0, with 20 bases in between. Germline loops: CDR1 MGHRA, CDR2 YSYEKL. CDR3 DNA: TGCGCCAGCAGCCAAGATCGGGCCAGGGCCGTTATCATGAACACTGAAGCTTTCTTT. It codes for CASSQDRARAVIMNTEAFF.

This clone was seen only once. The genes are TRBV5-8 and TRBJ2-1, with 7 nucleotides matching TRBD2. CDR1 SGHTS and CDR2 YDEGEE come from the germline V gene. The CDR3 spans 13 residues. V was pared by 3 bases and J by 9 bases, with 6 bases of the junction left unmatched. As DNA, the CDR3 is TGTGCCAGCAGCTCCCCTGGGAGGGGTGAGCAGTTCTTC. Protein sequence: CASSSPGRGEQFF.

Many counts were recorded for this clone. This chain links TRBV5-1 with TRBJ1-3; TRBD1 matches 7 bases. V lost 2 bases and J lost 2; bases outside the gene matches: 1. There are 14 residues in the CDR3. Germline V gene sequence: CDR1 SGHRS, CDR2 YFSETQ. The CDR3 bases are TGCGCCAGCAGCTTACAGGGGACTGGAAACACCATATATTTT. Translating it yields CASSLQGTGNTIYF.

The chain combines TRBV6-8 with TRBJ2-1, with a tentative D call TRBD1 (6 bases). This CDR3 contains 12 residues. Between the trimmed V and J ends, which lost 5 bases and 7 bases, there was a span of 9 bases. CDR1 and CDR2 from the germline V gene are MNHGY and SAAAGT. Here the CDR3 DNA reads TGTGCCAGCAGTACAGGGAATAATGAGCAGTTCTTC. This sequence encodes CASSTGNNEQFF.

This sequence joins TRBV18 and TRBJ2-4, with 7 positions matching TRBD1. This CDR3 comprises 14 residues. V lost 6 bases, J lost 3 bases, and 5 bases stayed unmatched. CDR1 and CDR2 (germline): KGHSH, LQKENI. The CDR3 nucleotides read TGTGCCAGCTCCCGAGACAGGGACAAAAACATTCAGTACTTC. Amino acids: CASSRDRDKNIQYF.

The CDR3 coding sequence is TGTGCCAGTAGTATAGGGTCCGGACAGCTGAACACTGAAGCTTTCTTT. Its translation: CASSIGSGQLNTEAFF. This chain joins TRBV19 and TRBJ1-1, with a tentative D call TRBD1 (6 bases). Germline V gene lookup returns CDR1 LNHDA and CDR2 SQIVND (reference sequence). V gave up 1 base and J gave up 0 bases, with 12 bases separating them. This CDR3 region has 16 residues.

This clone was detected many times. The junction departs from the called germline gene at one end, perhaps through a read error. V and J are TRBV28 and TRBJ1-2; TRBD1 matches at 9 bases. The CDR3 is made up of 13 amino acids. In germline, CDR1 is MDHEN, CDR2 SYDVKM. The CDR3 sequence: CASRGTGQFISRF. The DNA of the CDR3 is TGTGCCAGCAGGGGGACAGGGCAGTTTATAAGCCGCTTC.

The chain carries TRBV4-2 and TRBJ2-3, with D tentatively TRBD1 or TRBD2 (5 bases each). Per germline, CDR1 LGHNA and CDR2 YNFKEQ. This CDR3 has 15 amino acids. V was clipped by 1 base and J by 5 bases, with 13 bases between them. CDR3: CASSQGSGTLDTQYF. The CDR3 DNA reads as TGTGCCAGCAGCCAAGGCTCCGGGACCTTAGATACGCAGTATTTT.

This clone showed up just once. This sequence joins TRBV6-1 and TRBJ1-1; 7 positions agree with TRBD1. This CDR3 has 15 amino acids. Germline CDR1 MNHNS, CDR2 SASEGT. V lost 6 bases, J lost 4 bases, and 11 bases stayed unmatched. CDR3 in amino acids: CASRLDRVVGTEAFF. The DNA for the CDR3 is TGTGCCAGCAGGCTTGACAGGGTTGTAGGCACTGAAGCTTTCTTT.

This chain joins TRBV7-2 and TRBJ2-3, with 8 bases lining up with TRBD2. Germline V CDR1 and CDR2: SGHTA, FQGNSA. This CDR3 is built from 16 residues. V gave up 5 bases and J gave up 3 bases; unmatched junction bases: 10. CDR3: CASSKDPGGGTDTQYF. CDR3 bases: TGTGCCAGCAGCAAGGACCCGGGGGGGGGAACAGATACGCAGTATTTT. The whole variable domain, filled in from reference TRBV7-2 and TRBJ2-3, reads GAGVSQSPSNKVTEKGKDVELRCDPISGHTALYWYRQSLGQGLEFLIYFQGNSAPDKSGLPSDRFSAERTGGSVSTLTIQRTQQEDSAVYLCASSKDPGGGTDTQYFGPGTRLTVL.

This sequence joins TRBV19 and TRBJ2-3; TRBD1 matches at 8 bases. Germline CDR1 reads LNHDA; CDR2 reads SQIVND (reference sequence). The CDR3 sequence is 16 residues long. J lost 5 bases, V lost 5 bases, and 12 bases had no gene match. The CDR3 loop reads CASSSSTGASLDTQYF. DNA for the CDR3: TGTGCCAGTAGTTCCTCGACAGGGGCAAGCTTAGATACGCAGTATTTT.

This clone was seen more than once but under ten times. The genes are TRBV6-5 and TRBJ1-2; 9 bases align to TRBD1. CDR3 length: 14 residues. Germline lookup yields CDR1 MNHEY and CDR2 SVGAGI. Trimming took 5 bases from V and 6 from J; bases not matched to a gene: 7. The CDR3 loop is CASSLRTGANGYTF. For the CDR3, the DNA is TGTGCCAGCAGTCTACGGACAGGGGCGAATGGCTACACCTTC.